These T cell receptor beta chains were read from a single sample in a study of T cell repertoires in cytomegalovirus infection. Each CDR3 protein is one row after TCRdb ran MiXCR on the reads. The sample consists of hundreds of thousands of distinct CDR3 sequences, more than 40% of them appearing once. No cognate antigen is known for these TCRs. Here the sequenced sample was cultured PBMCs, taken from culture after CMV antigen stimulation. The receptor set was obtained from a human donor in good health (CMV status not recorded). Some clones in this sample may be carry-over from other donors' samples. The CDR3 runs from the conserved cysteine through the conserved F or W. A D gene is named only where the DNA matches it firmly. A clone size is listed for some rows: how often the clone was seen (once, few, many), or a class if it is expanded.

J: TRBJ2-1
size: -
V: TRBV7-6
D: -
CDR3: CASSLRQGNNEQFF
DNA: TGTGCCAGCAGCTTAAGGCAGGGTAACAATGAGCAGTTCTTC

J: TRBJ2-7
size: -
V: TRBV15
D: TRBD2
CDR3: CATSREREGAREQYF
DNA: TGTGCCACCAGCAGAGAGCGGGAGGGGGCTAGGGAGCAGTACTTC

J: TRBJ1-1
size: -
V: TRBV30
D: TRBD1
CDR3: CARWRGPGTEAFF
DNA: TGTGCCCGCTGGAGGGGGCCGGGGACTGAAGCTTTCTTT

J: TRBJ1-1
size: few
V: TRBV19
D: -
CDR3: CASSIGEATEAFF
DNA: TGTGCCAGTAGTATCGGTGAGGCCACTGAAGCTTTCTTT

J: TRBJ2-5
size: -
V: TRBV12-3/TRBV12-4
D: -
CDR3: CASSTLLGQETQYF
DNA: TGTGCCAGCAGTACATTATTGGGCCAAGAGACCCAGTACTTC

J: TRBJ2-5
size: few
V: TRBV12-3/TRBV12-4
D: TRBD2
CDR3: CASSFSGALQETQYF
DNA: TGTGCCAGCAGCTTTAGCGGGGCTCTCCAAGAGACCCAGTACTTC

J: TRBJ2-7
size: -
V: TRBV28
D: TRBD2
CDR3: CASSRRLAGSREQYF
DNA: TGTGCCAGCAGTAGAAGATTAGCGGGATCCCGCGAGCAGTACTTC

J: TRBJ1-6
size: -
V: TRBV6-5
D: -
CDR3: CASTGAPWDYNSPLHF
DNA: TGTGCCAGCACCGGTGCGCCCTGGGATTATAATTCACCCCTCCACTTT

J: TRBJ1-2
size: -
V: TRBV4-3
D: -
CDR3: CASSQDLAETNYGYTF
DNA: TGCGCCAGCAGCCAAGATCTTGCGGAGACTAACTATGGCTACACCTTC

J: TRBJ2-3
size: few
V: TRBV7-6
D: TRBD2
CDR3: CASSPRGGEADTQYF
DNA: TGTGCCAGCAGCCCACGGGGGGGGGAGGCAGATACGCAGTATTTT

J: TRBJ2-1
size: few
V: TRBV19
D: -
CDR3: CASRKKWGSSSYNEQFF
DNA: TGTGCCAGTAGGAAGAAATGGGGGAGTTCCTCCTACAATGAGCAGTTCTTC

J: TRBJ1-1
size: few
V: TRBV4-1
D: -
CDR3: CASSLVRSWDTEAFF
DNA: TGCGCCAGCAGCCTAGTACGGTCGTGGGACACTGAAGCTTTCTTT

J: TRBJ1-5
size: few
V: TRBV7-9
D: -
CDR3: CASSTQGNQPQHF
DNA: TGTGCCAGCAGCACCCAGGGCAATCAGCCCCAGCATTTT

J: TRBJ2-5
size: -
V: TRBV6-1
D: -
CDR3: CASSRFGLDETQYF
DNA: TGTGCCAGCAGTCGCTTCGGGCTCGACGAGACCCAGTACTTC

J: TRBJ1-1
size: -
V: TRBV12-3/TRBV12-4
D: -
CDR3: CASRMSGNTEAFF
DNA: TGTGCCAGCAGAATGTCAGGGAACACTGAAGCTTTCTTT

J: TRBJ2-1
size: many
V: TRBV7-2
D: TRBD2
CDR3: CASSPLRAGGPLDEQFF
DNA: TGTGCCAGCAGCCCGCTCCGAGCGGGGGGGCCGCTCGATGAGCAGTTCTTC

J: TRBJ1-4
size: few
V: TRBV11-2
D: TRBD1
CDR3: CASSSGQVDEKLFF
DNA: TGTGCCAGCAGCTCGGGACAGGTAGATGAAAAACTGTTTTTT

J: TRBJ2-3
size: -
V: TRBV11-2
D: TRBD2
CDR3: CASGGGRTYTQYF
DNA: TGTGCCAGCGGGGGGGGAAGAACCTATACGCAGTATTTT

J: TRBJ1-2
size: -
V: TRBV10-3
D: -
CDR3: CAISESKGLEGYTF
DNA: TGTGCCATCAGTGAGTCGAAAGGGTTGGAGGGCTACACCTTC

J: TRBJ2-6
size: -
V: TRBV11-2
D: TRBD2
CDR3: CASSLMLLAGAGANVLTF
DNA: TGTGCCAGCAGCTTAATGTTACTAGCGGGAGCTGGGGCCAACGTCCTGACTTTC

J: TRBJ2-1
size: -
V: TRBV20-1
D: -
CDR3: CSANRGLYQETQFF
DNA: TGCAGTGCCAACAGAGGCCTATACCAAGAGACCCAGTTCTTC

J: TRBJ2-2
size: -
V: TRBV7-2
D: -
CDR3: CASSPLRAGELFF
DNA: TGTGCCAGCAGCCCCCTACGGGCCGGGGAGCTGTTTTTT

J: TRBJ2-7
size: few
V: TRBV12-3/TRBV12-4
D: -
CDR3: CASSVGSEQYF
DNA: TGTGCCAGCAGTGTTGGAAGCGAGCAGTACTTC

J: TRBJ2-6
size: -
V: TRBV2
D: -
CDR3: CASSVESSGANVLTF
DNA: TGTGCCAGCAGTGTGGAGTCTTCTGGGGCCAACGTCCTGACTTTC

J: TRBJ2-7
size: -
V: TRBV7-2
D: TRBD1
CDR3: CASSLVWTGVYEQYF
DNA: TGTGCCAGCAGCTTAGTGTGGACAGGGGTCTACGAGCAGTACTTC

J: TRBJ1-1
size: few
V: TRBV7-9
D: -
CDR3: CASSLVVGLKTEAFF
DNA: TGTGCCAGCAGCTTAGTGGTGGGATTGAAGACTGAAGCTTTCTTT

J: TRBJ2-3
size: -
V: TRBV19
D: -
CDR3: CASSIGGYTDTQYF
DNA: TGTGCCAGTAGTATCGGCGGCTACACAGATACGCAGTATTTT

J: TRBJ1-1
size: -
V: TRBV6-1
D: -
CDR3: CASSGGQTASEAFF
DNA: TGTGCCAGCAGTGGCGGACAGACGGCGTCTGAAGCTTTCTTT

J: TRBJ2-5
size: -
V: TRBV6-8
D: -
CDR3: CASSYEMLGTQYF
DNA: TGTGCCAGCAGTTACGAAATGTTGGGGACCCAGTACTTC

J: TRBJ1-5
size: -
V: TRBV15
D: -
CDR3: CATSSAAYSNQPQHF
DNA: TGTGCCACCAGCAGTGCGGCCTATAGCAATCAGCCCCAGCATTTT

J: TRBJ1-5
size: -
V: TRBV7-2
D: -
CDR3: CASSFIHIGTNQPQHF
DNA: TGTGCCAGCAGCTTCATCCACATAGGTACTAATCAGCCCCAGCATTTT

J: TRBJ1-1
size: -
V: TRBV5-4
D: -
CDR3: CASSLGEWGTEAFF
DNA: TGTGCCAGCAGCTTGGGGGAGTGGGGAACTGAAGCTTTCTTT

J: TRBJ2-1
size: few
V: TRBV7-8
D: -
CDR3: CASSPKGSYNEQFF
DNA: TGTGCCAGCAGCCCGAAGGGGTCATACAATGAGCAGTTCTTC

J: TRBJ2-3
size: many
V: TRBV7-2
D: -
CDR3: CASSRQSGTSTDTQYF
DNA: TGTGCCAGCAGTAGACAGAGCGGAACTAGCACAGATACGCAGTATTTT

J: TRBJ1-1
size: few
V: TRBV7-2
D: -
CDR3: CASSEAQGSYTEAFF
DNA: TGTGCCAGCAGCGAAGCACAGGGATCATACACTGAGGCTTTCTTT

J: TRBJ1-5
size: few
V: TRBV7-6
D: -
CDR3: CASSLHGNQPQHF
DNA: TGTGCCAGCAGCTTACACGGCAATCAGCCCCAGCATTTT

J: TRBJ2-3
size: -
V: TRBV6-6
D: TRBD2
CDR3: CASSWSTSGSRDTQYF
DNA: TGTGCCAGCAGTTGGTCGACTAGCGGGAGTAGAGATACGCAGTATTTT

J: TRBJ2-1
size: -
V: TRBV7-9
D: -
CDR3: CASSLGGGSDEQFF
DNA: TGTGCCAGCAGCTTAGGAGGAGGGAGCGATGAGCAGTTCTTC

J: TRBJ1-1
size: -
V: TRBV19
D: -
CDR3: CASSIYRGDTEAFF
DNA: TGTGCCAGTAGTATTTACCGGGGCGACACTGAAGCTTTCTTT

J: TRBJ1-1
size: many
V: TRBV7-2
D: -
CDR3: CASSSSETWPEAFF
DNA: TGTGCCAGCAGCTCATCAGAAACCTGGCCTGAAGCTTTCTTT

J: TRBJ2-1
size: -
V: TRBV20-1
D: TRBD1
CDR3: CSARTGGWNEQFF
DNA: TGCAGTGCCCGGACAGGAGGTTGGAATGAGCAGTTCTTC

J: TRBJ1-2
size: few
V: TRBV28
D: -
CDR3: CATRGGANYGYTF
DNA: TGTGCCACCCGAGGGGGTGCGAACTATGGCTACACCTTC

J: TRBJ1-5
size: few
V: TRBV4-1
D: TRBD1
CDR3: CASSRGQGSNQPQHF
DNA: TGCGCCAGCAGTCGAGGACAGGGGAGCAATCAGCCCCAGCATTTT

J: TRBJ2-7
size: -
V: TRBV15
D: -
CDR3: CATSGGTAYEQYF
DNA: TGTGCCACCAGCGGGGGGACAGCCTACGAGCAGTACTTC

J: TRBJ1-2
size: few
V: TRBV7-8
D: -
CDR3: CASSPLRGSGYGYTF
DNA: TGTGCCAGCAGCCCTCTACGGGGATCGGGCTATGGCTACACCTTC

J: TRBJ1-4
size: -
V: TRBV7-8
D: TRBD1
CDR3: CASVRDSFATNEKLFF
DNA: TGTGCCAGCGTGAGGGACAGCTTTGCAACTAATGAAAAACTGTTTTTT

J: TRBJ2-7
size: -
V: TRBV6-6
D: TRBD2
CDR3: CAGEGEGSWEQYF
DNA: TGTGCCGGGGAGGGAGAAGGGAGTTGGGAGCAGTACTTC

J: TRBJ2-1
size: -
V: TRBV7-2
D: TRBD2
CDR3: CASTQGGGRATYNEQFF
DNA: TGTGCCAGCACCCAGGGGGGCGGGAGGGCGACCTACAATGAGCAGTTCTTC